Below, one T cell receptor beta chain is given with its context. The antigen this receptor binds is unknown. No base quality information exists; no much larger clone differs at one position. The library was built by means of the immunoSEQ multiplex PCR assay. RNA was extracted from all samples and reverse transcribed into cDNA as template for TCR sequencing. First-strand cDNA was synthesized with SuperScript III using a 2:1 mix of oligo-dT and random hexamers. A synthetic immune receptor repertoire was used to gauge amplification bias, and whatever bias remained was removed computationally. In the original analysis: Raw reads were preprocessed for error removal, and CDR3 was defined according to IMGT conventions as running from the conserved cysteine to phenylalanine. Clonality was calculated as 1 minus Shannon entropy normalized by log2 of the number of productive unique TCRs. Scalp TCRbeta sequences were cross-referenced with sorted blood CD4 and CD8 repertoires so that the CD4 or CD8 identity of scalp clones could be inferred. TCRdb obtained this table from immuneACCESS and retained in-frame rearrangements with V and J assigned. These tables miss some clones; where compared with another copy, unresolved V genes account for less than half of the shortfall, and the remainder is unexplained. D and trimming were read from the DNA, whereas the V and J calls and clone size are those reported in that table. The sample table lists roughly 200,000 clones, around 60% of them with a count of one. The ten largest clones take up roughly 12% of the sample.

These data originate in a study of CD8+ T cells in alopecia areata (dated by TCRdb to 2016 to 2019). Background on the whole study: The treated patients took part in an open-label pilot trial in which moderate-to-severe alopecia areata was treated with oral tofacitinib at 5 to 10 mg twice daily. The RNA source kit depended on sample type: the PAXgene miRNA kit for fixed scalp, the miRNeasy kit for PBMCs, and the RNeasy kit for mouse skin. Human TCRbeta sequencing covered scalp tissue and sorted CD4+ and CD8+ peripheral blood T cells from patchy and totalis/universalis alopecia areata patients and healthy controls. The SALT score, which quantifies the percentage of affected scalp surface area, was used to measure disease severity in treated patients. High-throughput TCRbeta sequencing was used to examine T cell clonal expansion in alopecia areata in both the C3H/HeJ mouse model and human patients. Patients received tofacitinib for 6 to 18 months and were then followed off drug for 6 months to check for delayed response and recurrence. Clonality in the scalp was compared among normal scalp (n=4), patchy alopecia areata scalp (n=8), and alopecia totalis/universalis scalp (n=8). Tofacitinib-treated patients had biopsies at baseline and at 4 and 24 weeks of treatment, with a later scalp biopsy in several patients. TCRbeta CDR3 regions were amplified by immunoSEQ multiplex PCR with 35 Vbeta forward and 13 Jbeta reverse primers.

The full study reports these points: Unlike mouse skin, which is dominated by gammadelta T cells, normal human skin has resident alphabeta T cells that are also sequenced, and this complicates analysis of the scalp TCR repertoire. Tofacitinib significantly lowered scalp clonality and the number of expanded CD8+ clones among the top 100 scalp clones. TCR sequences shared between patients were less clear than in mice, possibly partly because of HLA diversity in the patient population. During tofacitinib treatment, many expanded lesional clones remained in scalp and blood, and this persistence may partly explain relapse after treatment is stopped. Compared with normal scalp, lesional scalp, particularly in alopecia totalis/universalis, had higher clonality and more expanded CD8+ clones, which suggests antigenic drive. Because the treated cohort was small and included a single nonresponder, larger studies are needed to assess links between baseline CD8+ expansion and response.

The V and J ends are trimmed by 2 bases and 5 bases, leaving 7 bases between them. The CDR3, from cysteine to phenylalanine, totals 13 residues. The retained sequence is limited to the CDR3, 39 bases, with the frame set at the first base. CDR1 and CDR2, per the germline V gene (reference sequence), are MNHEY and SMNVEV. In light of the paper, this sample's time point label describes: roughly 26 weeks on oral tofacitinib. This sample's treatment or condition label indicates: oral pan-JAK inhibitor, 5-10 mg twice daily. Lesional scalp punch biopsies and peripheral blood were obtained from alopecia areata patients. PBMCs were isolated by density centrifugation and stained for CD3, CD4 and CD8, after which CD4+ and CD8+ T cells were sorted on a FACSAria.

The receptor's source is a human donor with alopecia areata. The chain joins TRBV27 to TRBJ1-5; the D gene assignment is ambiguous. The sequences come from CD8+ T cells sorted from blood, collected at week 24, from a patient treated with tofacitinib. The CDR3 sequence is CASSLAPDQPQHF. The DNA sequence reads TGTGCCAGCAGTTTAGCCCCCGATCAGCCCCAGCATTTT.